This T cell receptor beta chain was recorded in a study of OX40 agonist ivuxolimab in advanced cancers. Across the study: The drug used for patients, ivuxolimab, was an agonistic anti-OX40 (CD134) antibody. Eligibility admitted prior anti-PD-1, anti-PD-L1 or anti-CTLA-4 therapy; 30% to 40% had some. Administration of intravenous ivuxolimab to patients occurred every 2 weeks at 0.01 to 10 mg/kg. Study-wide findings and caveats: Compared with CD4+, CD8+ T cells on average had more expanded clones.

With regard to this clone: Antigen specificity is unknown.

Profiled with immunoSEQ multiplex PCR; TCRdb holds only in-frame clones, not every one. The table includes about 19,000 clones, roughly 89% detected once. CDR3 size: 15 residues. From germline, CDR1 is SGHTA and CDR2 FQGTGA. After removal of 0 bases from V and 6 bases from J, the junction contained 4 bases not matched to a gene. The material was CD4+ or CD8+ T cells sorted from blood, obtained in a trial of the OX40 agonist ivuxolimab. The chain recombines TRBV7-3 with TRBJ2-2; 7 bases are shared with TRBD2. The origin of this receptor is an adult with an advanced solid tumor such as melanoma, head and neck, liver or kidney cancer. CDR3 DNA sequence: TGTGCCAGCAGCTTAACATGGGGAGGGTCCGGGGAGCTGTTTTTT. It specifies CASSLTWGGSGELFF.